These 16 T cell receptor beta chains share one sample of origin, sequenced in a study of blood T cell repertoires in COVID-19. Sequencing used immunoSEQ multiplex PCR; TCRdb keeps in-frame clones, though not all of them. The table shows about half a million clones, with about 88% occurring only once. Sequencing was performed on PBMCs or T cells enriched from blood (not recorded which). All receptors derive from a woman aged 60-70 years who had recovered from COVID-19.

This sequence joins TRBV24-1 and TRBJ2-3, with 8 bases identical to TRBD2. CDR3 size: 17 residues. Per the germline V gene, CDR1 is KGHDR and CDR2 is SFDVKD. V dropped 0 bases and J dropped 3; count of bases not matched to a gene: 7. The CDR3 DNA reads TGTGCCACCAGTGATTTGCCCCAGCGGGGGAAGACAGATACGCAGTATTTT. This gives the protein CATSDLPQRGKTDTQYF.

The chain combines TRBV12-5 with TRBJ2-1; D possibly corresponds to TRBD2 (6 bases). CDR1 is LGHNT and CDR2 is FRNRAP in the germline V gene. This CDR3 has 16 residues. V was shortened by 6 bases and J by 3 bases, with 18 bases between the two germline ends. CDR3 nucleotides: TGTGCTAGTGGCTCCCAGGTTGGGGGAGGCTACAATGAGCAGTTCTTC. This codes for CASGSQVGGGYNEQFF.

This clone was counted a few times. The CDR3 DNA follows: TGTGCCAGCAGCCAGCGGACAGGGGGCGGCCCTGAAGCTTTCTTT. Protein product: CASSQRTGGGPEAFF. V is TRBV3-1 (or the pseudogene TRBV3-2) and J is TRBJ1-1, with 11 bases aligning to TRBD1. The junction had 6 bases not matched to a gene; V was cut back by 3 bases and J by 6 bases. CDR1 and CDR2 (germline): LGHDT, YNNKEL (reference sequence). The CDR3 has 15 residues.

The chain joins TRBV29-1 to TRBJ2-2; the match to TRBD2 covers 8 bases. In germline, CDR1 is SQVTM, CDR2 ANQGSEA. The trim removed 0 bases at V and 6 bases at J, leaving 9 bases unmatched. The CDR3 has 16 residues. The CDR3, as DNA: TGCAGCGTTGAAGACGGTGAGCGGGGGATAGCCGGGGAGCTGTTTTTT. Translating gives CSVEDGERGIAGELFF.

The V and J genes are TRBV27 and TRBJ1-1; D ambiguous. This CDR3 contains 15 residues. Germline assignment: CDR1 MNHEY and CDR2 SMNVEV (reference sequence). V lost 2 bases and J 5 bases, leaving 15 bases between the germline ends. In DNA form, the CDR3 reads TGTGCCAGCAGTTTAAGCGTCCTCAGTGGGACTGAAGCTTTCTTT. Translating it yields CASSLSVLSGTEAFF.

The chain has TRBV24-1 and TRBJ2-3; the match to TRBD2 covers 13 bases. The CDR3 length is 20 residues. Unmatched junction bases numbered 13, after V lost 4 bases and J lost 1 base. Germline V gene lookup returns CDR1 KGHDR and CDR2 SFDVKD. The CDR3, as DNA: TGTGCCACCAGTGACCTGGGACTAGCGGGGCCACGACCGGGCACAGATACGCAGTATTTT. Protein product: CATSDLGLAGPRPGTDTQYF.

This chain uses TRBV21-1 with TRBJ1-2. TRBV21-1 is a recognized pseudogene. The CDR3 has 16 amino acids. The CDR3 region is CASSKAGGAPIYGYTF. CDR3 DNA: TGTGCCAGCAGCAAAGCGGGGGGGGCGCCGATCTATGGCTACACCTTC.

The rearrangement uses TRBV5-4 and TRBJ2-3; a possible D gene is TRBD2 (6 bases). Trimming shortened V by 0 bases and J by 1 base, and 12 bases separated the two germline ends. From germline, CDR1 is SGHNT and CDR2 YYREEE (reference sequence). The CDR3 contains 16 residues. Here the CDR3 reads CASSLGGSSGTDTQYF. The CDR3 coding sequence is TGTGCCAGCAGCTTGGGAGGGTCTAGCGGCACAGATACGCAGTATTTT.

V gene TRBV23-1 combines with J gene TRBJ2-5, with 7 nucleotides matching TRBD1. TRBV23-1 is assigned to the ORF class and has an uncertain function. The CDR3 is 17 residues long. The V segment lost 2 bases and the J segment 5 bases; nucleotides outside the gene matches: 14. This CDR3 is CASSQRGPRGARETQYF. The CDR3 DNA sequence: TGCGCCAGCAGTCAAAGGGGGCCAAGGGGCGCGAGGGAGACCCAGTACTTC.

The chain has TRBV24-1 and TRBJ2-1, with a tentative D call TRBD1 (6 bases). Germline CDR1 KGHDR, CDR2 SFDVKD. Trimming took off 7 bases at V and 3 bases at J, with 12 bases between the two ends. The CDR3 length is 14 residues. The CDR3 DNA reads TGTGCCACCAGCCTGGGGGCGGGCTACAATGAGCAGTTCTTC. As protein: CATSLGAGYNEQFF.

The chain couples TRBV11-3 to TRBJ1-2; D is uncertain. The CDR3 length is 14 residues. The germline CDR1 and CDR2 sequences are SGHNT and YENEEA. The ends were cut back, 3 bases at V and 4 bases at J, with 12 bases in the middle. CDR3 amino acids: CASSLGGRSYGYTF. In DNA form, the CDR3 reads TGTGCCAGCAGCTTGGGAGGACGGTCCTATGGCTACACCTTC.

The J gene is TRBJ1-1, the V gene TRBV7-9; 9 nucleotides match TRBD1. With V trimmed by 4 bases and J by 1 base, 10 bases remained unmatched. Germline lookup yields CDR1 SEHNR and CDR2 FQNEAQ (reference sequence). This CDR3 has 17 residues. CDR3 DNA sequence: TGTGCCAGCAGCTACGCGCCGACAGGGGGATCGAACACTGAAGCTTTCTTT. This gives the protein CASSYAPTGGSNTEAFF.

This chain connects TRBV27 to TRBJ1-5, with D possibly matching TRBD1 (6 bases). Germline CDR1 reads MNHEY; CDR2 reads SMNVEV (reference sequence). V lost 2 bases and J 0 bases, leaving 8 bases between the germline ends. The CDR3 contains 15 residues. CDR3 sequence: CASSLGGYSNQPQHF. DNA for the CDR3: TGTGCCAGCAGTTTAGGGGGCTATAGCAATCAGCCCCAGCATTTT.

This clone was seen only once. This chain joins TRBV6-5 and TRBJ1-1, with TRBD1 matching 10 bases. Germline values: CDR1 MNHEY, CDR2 SVGAGI. Trimming at V came to 6 bases and at J to 3 bases, leaving 4 bases not matched to a gene. This CDR3 is built from 14 residues. The CDR3 sequence: CASRGQGGDTEAFF. The CDR3 bases are TGTGCCAGCAGAGGACAGGGGGGGGACACTGAAGCTTTCTTT.

V gene TRBV18 combines with J gene TRBJ2-3; maybe TRBD2 (6 bases). Trimming pared 3 bases from V and 0 bases from J, leaving 10 bases between. This CDR3 is built from 15 residues. The germline CDR1 and CDR2 sequences are KGHSH and LQKENI. CDR3 bases: TGTGCCAGCTCACCCTATGGAGGGAGCACAGATACGCAGTATTTT. This codes for CASSPYGGSTDTQYF.

Points on this clone: The same CDR3 can be traced to other DNA sequences in this sample. The V gene is TRBV29-1, the J gene TRBJ2-3; D perhaps matches TRBD1 (6 bases). The CDR3 extends over 13 amino acids. With 7 bases removed from V and 3 bases from J, the gap between germline ends came to 14 bases. Germline V lookup: CDR1 SQVTM, CDR2 ANQGSEA. The CDR3 spells CSARRGSTDTQYF. CDR3 nucleotide sequence: TGCAGCGCCAGAAGGGGGTCGACAGATACGCAGTATTTT.